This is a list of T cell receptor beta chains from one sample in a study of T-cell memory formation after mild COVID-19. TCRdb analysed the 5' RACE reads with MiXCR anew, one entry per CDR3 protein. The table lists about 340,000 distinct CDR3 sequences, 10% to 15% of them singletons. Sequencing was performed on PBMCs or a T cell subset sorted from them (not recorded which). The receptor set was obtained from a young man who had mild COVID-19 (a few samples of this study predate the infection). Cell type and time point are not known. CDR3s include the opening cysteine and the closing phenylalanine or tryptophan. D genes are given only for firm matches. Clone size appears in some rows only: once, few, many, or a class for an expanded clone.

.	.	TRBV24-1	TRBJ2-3	CATGQSSTDTQYF	TGTGCCACCGGACAGTCGAGCACAGATACGCAGTATTTT
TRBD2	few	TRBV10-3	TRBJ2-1	CAISERLAGGYNEQFF	TGTGCCATCAGTGAACGACTAGCGGGGGGCTACAATGAGCAGTTCTTC
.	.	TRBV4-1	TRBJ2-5	CASSQILTETQYF	TGCGCCAGCAGCCAAATCTTAACGGAGACCCAGTACTTC
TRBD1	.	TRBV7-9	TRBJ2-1	CASSLETGPSLKFF	TGTGCCAGCAGCTTAGAGACAGGGCCTAGCCTGAAGTTCTTC
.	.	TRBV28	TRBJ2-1	CASSFAGAGYFRIF	TGTGCCAGCAGTTTTGCAGGAGCAGGGTACTTCCGGATCTTC
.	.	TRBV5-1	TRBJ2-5	CASSLSRRTEETQYF	TGCGCCAGCAGCTTGTCGCGAAGGACAGAAGAGACCCAGTACTTC
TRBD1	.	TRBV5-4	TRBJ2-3	CASSLPGQGFTDTQYF	TGTGCCAGCAGCTTGCCCGGACAGGGCTTCACAGATACGCAGTATTTT
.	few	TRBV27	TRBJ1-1	CASSRAGTEAFF	TGTGCCAGCAGTCGGGCGGGCACTGAAGCTTTCTTT
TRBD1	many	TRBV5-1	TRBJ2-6	CASSMGQGDGANVLTF	TGCGCCAGCAGCATGGGACAGGGGGACGGGGCCAACGTCCTGACTTTC
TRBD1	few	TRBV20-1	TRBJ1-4	CSASRDRYEKLFF	TGCAGTGCTAGCCGGGACAGATATGAAAAACTGTTTTTT
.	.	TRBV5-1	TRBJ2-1	CASSSGQTSSYNEQFF	TGCGCCAGCAGTTCCGGTCAGACAAGCTCCTACAATGAGCAGTTCTTC
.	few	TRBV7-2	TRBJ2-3	CASSLYQRSTDTQYF	TGTGCCAGCAGCTTATATCAGAGAAGCACAGATACGCAGTATTTT
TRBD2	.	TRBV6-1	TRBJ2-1	CASRIGGGAGNEQFF	TGTGCCAGCAGGATCGGCGGGGGGGCCGGGAATGAGCAGTTCTTC
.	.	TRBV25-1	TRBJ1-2	CASSKGGDYGYTF	TGTGCCAGCAGTAAAGGGGGAGACTATGGCTACACCTTC
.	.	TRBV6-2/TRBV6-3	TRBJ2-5	CASSYSIQGLGETQYF	TGTGCCAGCAGTTACTCGATCCAGGGGCTGGGAGAGACCCAGTACTTC
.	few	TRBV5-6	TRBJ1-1	CASSLALLVTEAFF	TGTGCCAGCAGCTTGGCCTTATTGGTCACTGAAGCTTTCTTT
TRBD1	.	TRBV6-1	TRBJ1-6	CASTGQGFFSPLHF	TGTGCCAGCACCGGACAGGGGTTTTTTTCACCCCTCCACTTT
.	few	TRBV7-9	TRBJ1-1	CASSRTPGGPNTEAFF	TGTGCCAGCAGTCGAACCCCTGGGGGTCCGAACACTGAAGCTTTCTTT
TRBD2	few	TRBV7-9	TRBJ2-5	CASRAGAGTETQYF	TGTGCCAGCAGGGCTGGAGCGGGGACAGAGACCCAGTACTTC
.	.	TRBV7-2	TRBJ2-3	CASSSTRLSTDTQYF	TGTGCCAGCAGCTCAACTAGGCTCAGCACAGATACGCAGTATTTT
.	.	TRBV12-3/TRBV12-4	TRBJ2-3	CASSLSDTDTQYF	TGTGCCAGCAGTCTCTCCGATACAGATACGCAGTATTTT
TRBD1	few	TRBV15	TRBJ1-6	CATSRGRTGAVSPLHF	TGTGCCACCAGCAGAGGGAGGACAGGGGCCGTGTCACCCCTCCACTTT
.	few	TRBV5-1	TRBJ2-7	CASSLAPRGSYYEQYF	TGCGCCAGCAGCTTGGCCCCCCGGGGCTCTTACTACGAGCAGTACTTC
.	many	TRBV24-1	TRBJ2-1	CATSDSGRGYNEQFF	TGTGCCACCAGTGATTCCGGGAGAGGCTACAATGAGCAGTTCTTC
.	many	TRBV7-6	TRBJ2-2	CASSLAPKGAGELFF	TGTGCCAGCAGCTTAGCCCCGAAAGGTGCCGGGGAGCTGTTTTTT
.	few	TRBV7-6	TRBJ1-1	CASSQPGPAFF	TGTGCCAGCAGCCAACCCGGACCGGCTTTCTTT
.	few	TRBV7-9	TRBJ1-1	CASSEGSNEAFF	TGTGCCAGCAGTGAGGGGTCGAATGAAGCTTTCTTT
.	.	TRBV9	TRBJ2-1	CASSPTRSYNEQFF	TGTGCCAGCAGCCCCACCAGGAGCTACAATGAGCAGTTCTTC
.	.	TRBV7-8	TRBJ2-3	CASRPGNMDTQYF	TGTGCCAGCCGTCCAGGAAATATGGATACGCAGTATTTT
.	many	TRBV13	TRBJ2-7	CASSSSNEQYF	TGTGCCAGCAGCTCCTCAAACGAGCAGTACTTC
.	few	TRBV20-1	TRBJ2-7	CSARRRSSYEQYF	TGCAGTGCTAGGAGACGGAGCTCCTACGAGCAGTACTTC
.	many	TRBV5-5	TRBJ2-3	CASSLGQLTDTQYF	TGTGCCAGCAGCTTGGGACAGCTCACAGATACGCAGTATTTT
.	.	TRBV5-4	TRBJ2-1	CASSLFATDGSQFF	TGTGCCAGCAGCTTGTTTGCGACAGATGGTTCGCAGTTCTTC
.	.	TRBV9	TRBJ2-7	CASSVLRGYEQYF	TGTGCCAGCAGCGTACTTCGGGGCTACGAGCAGTACTTC
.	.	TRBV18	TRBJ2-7	CASSPPRGRGAIEQYF	TGTGCCAGCTCACCACCTCGGGGCAGAGGGGCGATAGAGCAGTACTTC
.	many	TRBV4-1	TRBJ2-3	CASSQVPGGAQYF	TGCGCCAGCAGCCAAGTGCCCGGTGGTGCGCAGTATTTT
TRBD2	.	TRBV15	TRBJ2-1	CATSRDLTGLAGYRGGFF	TGTGCCACCAGCAGAGATCTAACGGGACTAGCGGGTTACCGAGGTGGGTTCTTC
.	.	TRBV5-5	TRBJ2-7	CASSKDSQSYEQYF	TGTGCCAGCAGCAAGGACAGCCAATCTTACGAGCAGTACTTC
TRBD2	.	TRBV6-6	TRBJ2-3	CASSYSLTGGGTDTQYF	TGTGCCAGCAGTTACTCGCTAACGGGGGGGGGCACAGATACGCAGTATTTT